The present entry profiles one T cell receptor (beta chain) with its context. The antigen it recognizes is unknown. It has no much larger one-base neighbor in the sample; base qualities were not kept. This specimen comes from a study of technical replicates of blood from a handful of donors (TCRdb year 2017). The CDR3 starts with the cysteine, ends with the phenylalanine, and has 14 residues. The read is trimmed to its CDR3 DNA, 42 bases read in frame from base 1. V was cut back by 2 bases and J by 4 bases, leaving a gap of 11 bases between them. CDR1 and CDR2, looked up from the germline V gene, are MNHEY and SVGAGI. Library construction relied on the immunoSEQ multiplex PCR assay. TCRdb limited this immuneACCESS table to in-frame rearrangements with V and J called. A share of clones is missing; checked studies link under half to unresolved V genes, and the rest is unexplained. The sample records 75,000 to 90,000 clones, more than 90% of which are singletons. In total, the top ten clones hold more than 0.2% of the sample.

The sequence came from a human donor in good health. Sequencing input: T cells isolated from PBMCs. The rearrangement joined TRBV6-5 to TRBJ1-1, with TRBD1 as a weak D call on 5 bases. The nucleotides are TGTGCCAGCAGTTACGACCGCGGGGGCACTGAAGCTTTCTTT. The resulting protein is CASSYDRGGTEAFF.